This TCR beta chain emerged from a study of blood T cells in healthy people across ages. Overall study: For every two T cells, template switching captured about one barcoded beta molecule. Study-level findings and limits: Comparison with aged donors showed that long-lived donors had more naive CD4+ cells and higher diversity.

Concerning this clonotype itself: Its target is unknown.

CDR1 and CDR2 (germline): MNHEY, SVGEGT. V lost 6 bases, J lost 2 bases, and 14 bases lay in between. This CDR3 comprises 14 residues. Sample-barcoded 5' priming and a J-beta primer mix drove a second PCR of roughly 6 to 12 cycles. One entry per CDR3 protein, called by TCRdb with MiXCR from the 5' RACE reads. This table holds approximately 880,000 distinct CDR3 sequences, around 48% found once. The receptor comes from a man aged 25 to 40 in good health. Sequenced material: blood. The genes are TRBV6-2 or TRBV6-3 and TRBJ2-7; TRBD1 might be the D (5 bases). The chain's CDR3 is CASRLQGVAYEQYF. The CDR3, as DNA: TGTGCCAGCAGGCTCCAGGGTGTCGCCTACGAGCAGTACTTC.